The 18 T cell receptor beta chains below all came from one sample that was sequenced in a study of PD-1 blockade in mismatch repair-deficient tumors. Clones were read by immunoSEQ multiplex PCR, and TCRdb kept only the in-frame ones, dropping some. This sample has tens of thousands of clones, with 70% to 90% found just once. The starting material was peripheral blood, obtained less than 95 weeks after starting pembrolizumab. These receptors were taken from an adult with mismatch repair-deficient cancer.

This clone was counted a few times. The V and J genes are TRBV5-4 and TRBJ2-5; 8 positions match TRBD2. The CDR3 has 15 residues. The J segment lost 5 bases and the V segment lost 4 bases, leaving 10 bases of the junction unmatched. CDR1 is SGHNT, CDR2 YYREEE, per germline (reference sequence). CDR3 nucleotides: TGTGCCAGCAGCCGTGAGCGGGAGAGTGTGGAGACCCAGTACTTC. Protein product: CASSRERESVETQYF.

The rearrangement joins TRBV7-9 to TRBJ2-1, with TRBD1 matching over 7 bases. The CDR3 runs 17 residues. The J segment lost 0 bases and the V segment lost 5 bases, leaving 10 bases of the junction unmatched. Germline CDR1 is SEHNR and CDR2 is FQNEAQ (reference sequence). The CDR3 DNA reads TGTGCCAGCAGCAGAGCAGAAACAGGGGACTCCTACAATGAGCAGTTCTTC. Its translation: CASSRAETGDSYNEQFF.

The chain is built from TRBV7-2 and TRBJ2-3; 8 bases map to TRBD2. This CDR3 contains 15 residues. Germline V lookup: CDR1 SGHTA, CDR2 FQGNSA. Trimming cost V 1 base and J 2 bases; bases outside gene matches: 2. The CDR3 DNA is TGTGCCAGCAGCTTAGAACTAGCGGTCACAGATACGCAGTATTTT. Its translation: CASSLELAVTDTQYF.

This chain connects TRBV20-1 to TRBJ2-7; D remains ambiguous. V dropped 7 bases and J dropped 4 bases, with 11 bases sitting between them. This CDR3 contains 11 residues. Germline assignment: CDR1 DFQATT and CDR2 SNEGSKA (reference sequence). CDR3 loop: CSVLTRYEQYF. The CDR3 region has the DNA TGCAGTGTATTGACCCGATACGAGCAGTACTTC.

This rearrangement joins TRBV9 to TRBJ1-2; 7 bases are a match to TRBD1. CDR3 length: 14 amino acids. Germline CDR1 is SGDLS and CDR2 is YYNGEE. V was pared by 3 bases and J by 6 bases, with 8 bases of the junction left unmatched. The CDR3, as DNA: TGTGCCAGCAGCGGCGGAGGGACAGCTGATGGCTACACCTTC. Protein sequence: CASSGGGTADGYTF.

The genes are TRBV5-1 and TRBJ2-7; 10 nucleotides agree with TRBD2. The CDR3 consists of 16 residues. The germline V gene encodes CDR1 SGHRS and CDR2 YFSETQ. The V segment lost 0 bases and the J segment 0 bases; nucleotides outside the gene matches: 3. CDR3 sequence reads: CASSLDGTSDSYEQYF. In nucleotides, the CDR3 is TGCGCCAGCAGCTTGGATGGGACTAGCGACTCCTACGAGCAGTACTTC.

For the CDR3, the DNA is TGTGCCTGGCTATGGGGGGCCGCCTACAATGAGCAGTTCTTC. Its translation: CAWLWGAAYNEQFF. The chain is built from TRBV30 and TRBJ2-1, with D possibly called TRBD1 or TRBD2 (6 bases each). CDR1 and CDR2 (germline): GTSNPN, SVGIG (reference sequence). The CDR3 contains 14 residues. The V gene lost 5 bases and the J gene lost 2 bases, with 13 bases spanning the gap. Based on the CDR3 plus reference TRBV30 and TRBJ2-1, the full variable domain is SQTIHQWPATLVQPVGSPLSLECTVEGTSNPNLYWYRQAAGRGLQLLFYSVGIGQISSEVPQNLSASRPQDRQFILSSKKLLLSDSGFYLCAWLWGAAYNEQFFGPGTRLTVL.

This sequence joins TRBV6-1 and TRBJ2-7, with a tentative D call TRBD2 (6 bases). Germline V gene lookup returns CDR1 MNHNS and CDR2 SASEGT. The CDR3 loop spans 14 amino acids. V lost 4 bases to trimming and J lost 4 bases, with 14 bases between them. CDR3 sequence (DNA): TGTGCCAGCAGTGGACCGGGACTGATTTACGAGCAGTACTTC. Its translation is CASSGPGLIYEQYF.

The chain employs TRBV4-2 and TRBJ2-5; D may be TRBD2 (6 bases). Trimming shortened V by 4 bases and J by 2 bases, and 17 bases separated the two germline ends. CDR3 length: 16 residues. The germline V gene has CDR1 LGHNA and CDR2 YNFKEQ. This CDR3 is CASSLSSAPEQETQYF. DNA of the CDR3: TGTGCCAGCAGCCTTTCTAGCGCGCCGGAGCAAGAGACCCAGTACTTC.

This clone has more than one count but fewer than ten. The rearrangement joins TRBV6-1 to TRBJ2-7; TRBD2 is a possible D gene (5 bases). In germline, CDR1 is MNHNS, CDR2 SASEGT. V was clipped by 6 bases and J by 7 bases, with 13 bases between them. The CDR3 contains 12 residues. The CDR3: CASSLRRREQYF. The CDR3 coding sequence is TGTGCCAGCAGCTTAAGGCGGAGGGAGCAGTACTTC.

The chain carries TRBV29-1 and TRBJ1-1; TRBD1 matches 8 bases. J gave up 1 base and V 5 bases, and 12 bases lay outside the gene matches. CDR1 SQVTM and CDR2 ANQGSEA come from the germline V gene. This CDR3 spans 16 amino acids. This CDR3 is CSVLGPGGSQNTEAFF. The CDR3 coding sequence is TGCAGCGTTCTGGGCCCAGGGGGCTCACAGAACACTGAAGCTTTCTTT.

This clone was counted once. The chain joins TRBV30 to TRBJ2-7; perhaps TRBD1 as D (6 bases). This CDR3 has 13 amino acids. The germline V gene has CDR1 GTSNPN and CDR2 SVGIG (reference sequence). V was shortened by 0 bases and J by 7 bases, with 13 bases between the two germline ends. In DNA form, the CDR3 reads TGTGCCTGGAGTGTAGGGGGAGCCAAGGAGCAGTACTTC. Amino acid sequence: CAWSVGGAKEQYF.

V gene TRBV27 combines with J gene TRBJ2-7; D unclear. Germline assignment: CDR1 MNHEY and CDR2 SMNVEV (reference sequence). Trimming pared 3 bases from V and 7 bases from J, leaving 10 bases between. CDR3 length: 12 residues. The CDR3 sequence is CASSFNGREQYF. The DNA for the CDR3 is TGTGCCAGCAGTTTTAACGGACGGGAGCAGTACTTC.

This chain connects TRBV10-2 to TRBJ1-5; D is ambiguous. V gave up 3 bases and J gave up 4 bases, with 7 bases separating them. This CDR3 spans 13 amino acids. In germline, CDR1 is WSHSY, CDR2 SAAADI. CDR3 DNA: TGCGCCAGCAGTGACTTTCAGAATCAGCCCCAGCATTTT. Amino acids: CASSDFQNQPQHF.

The V and J genes are TRBV6-6 and TRBJ1-3, with unresolved D. V shed 6 bases and J shed 0 bases, with 12 bases lying between them. CDR3 length: 15 residues. Per the germline V gene, CDR1 is MNHNY and CDR2 is SVGAGI (reference sequence). CDR3 sequence: CASSLEGDSGNTIYF. In DNA, the CDR3 is TGTGCCAGCAGCCTAGAGGGAGACTCTGGAAACACCATATATTTT.

The chain links TRBV27 to TRBJ1-5; 12 bases are a match to TRBD1. V dropped 6 bases and J dropped 3; count of bases not matched to a gene: 6. Germline values: CDR1 MNHEY, CDR2 SMNVEV (reference sequence). The CDR3 contains 16 residues. This CDR3 is CASRHGTGGTNQPQHF. In nucleotides, the CDR3 is TGTGCCAGCAGACATGGGACAGGGGGCACCAATCAGCCCCAGCATTTT.

This sequence joins TRBV6-6 and TRBJ2-7, with 11 bases fitting TRBD1. The CDR3 is 14 residues long. The germline V gene encodes CDR1 MNHNY and CDR2 SVGAGI (reference sequence). J gave up 6 bases and V 6 bases, and 7 bases lay outside the gene matches. The CDR3 bases are TGTGCCAGCAGCCTGGGACAGGGGGGAATCGAGCAGTACTTC. Translation: CASSLGQGGIEQYF.

The rearrangement joins TRBV20-1 to TRBJ2-7; possible D gene TRBD1, 6 bases. Between the trimmed V and J ends, which lost 4 bases and 5 bases, there was a span of 9 bases. Germline-derived CDR1 and CDR2 are DFQATT and SNEGSKA (reference sequence). The CDR3 covers 11 residues. CDR3 residues: CSANHRDEQYF. The CDR3 bases are TGCAGTGCTAACCACAGGGACGAGCAGTACTTC.